The 15 T cell receptor beta chains presented below share a single source sample, sequenced in a study of CD8 T cells in ankylosing spondylitis. TCRdb analysed the 5' RACE reads with MiXCR anew, one entry per CDR3 protein. The sample lists over 130,000 distinct CDR3 sequences; 44% were seen once. The source material was synovial fluid, either unsorted or a sorted T cell fraction (not recorded which). All receptors derive from a male donor with ankylosing spondylitis.

CDR3 in DNA: TGTGCCAGCAAGGGAGGGGCCAATGAGCAGTTCTTC. Its translation is CASKGGANEQFF. The gene calls are TRBV2 and TRBJ2-1; 7 nucleotides line up with TRBD2. The CDR3 is 12 residues long. With V trimmed by 7 bases and J by 6 bases, 3 bases remained unmatched. Germline-derived CDR1 and CDR2 are SNHLY and FYNNEI.

This clonotype was observed a handful of times. This rearrangement joins TRBV4-3 to TRBJ2-5; 8 bases line up with TRBD1. V lost 1 base, J lost 4 bases, and 8 bases stayed unmatched. CDR1 and CDR2 (germline): LGHNA, YSLEER. The CDR3 spans 16 residues. The CDR3 sequence: CASSQAWGQGAETQYF. The CDR3 DNA follows: TGCGCCAGCAGCCAAGCGTGGGGTCAGGGGGCAGAGACCCAGTACTTC.

In its sample, this clonotype was seen many times. The V gene is TRBV5-5, the J gene TRBJ2-2; TRBD1 aligns across 9 bases. After removal of 3 bases from V and 2 bases from J, the junction contained 2 bases not matched to a gene. Germline V gene lookup returns CDR1 SGHKS and CDR2 YYEKEE (reference sequence). The CDR3 length is 15 residues. DNA of the CDR3: TGTGCCAGCAGCTGGGGACAGGGCAACACCGGGGAGCTGTTTTTT. It codes for CASSWGQGNTGELFF.

This clonotype has more than one count but fewer than ten. V usage is TRBV27 and J usage is TRBJ2-2; D ambiguous. There are 15 residues in the CDR3. Deletions cut 5 bases from V and 6 bases from J, with 16 bases between. CDR1 is MNHEY, CDR2 SMNVEV, per germline (reference sequence). The CDR3 protein is CASSASSYLSGELFF. DNA for the CDR3: TGTGCCAGCAGTGCGTCCTCGTATTTATCCGGGGAGCTGTTTTTT.

This clonotype was counted between two and nine times. V and J are TRBV5-6 and TRBJ2-2, with D maybe TRBD2 (6 bases). V was trimmed by 3 bases and J by 1 base, leaving 16 bases between them. Germline-derived CDR1 and CDR2 are SGHDT and YYEEEE. The CDR3 runs to 17 residues. CDR3 protein: CASSSLSGLQNTGELFF. In nucleotides, the CDR3 is TGTGCCAGCAGCTCGCTGTCGGGACTCCAGAACACCGGGGAGCTGTTTTTT.

The V call is TRBV20-1, the J call TRBJ2-3; TRBD2 is a possible D gene (5 bases). CDR1 is DFQATT and CDR2 is SNEGSKA in the germline V gene (reference sequence). This CDR3 contains 16 residues. The V end lost 3 bases, the J end lost 2 bases, and 18 bases lay between the germline ends. The CDR3 DNA is TGCAGTGCTAGTGTTCCTGGTAGCGATTACACAGATACGCAGTATTTT. Translation gives CSASVPGSDYTDTQYF.

The chain couples TRBV27 to TRBJ2-7, with D maybe TRBD1 (6 bases). Germline CDR1 is MNHEY and CDR2 is SMNVEV (reference sequence). V gave up 3 bases and J gave up 4 bases, with 16 bases separating them. CDR3 length equals 15 residues. CDR3 residues: CASSFGSQQGYEQYF. CDR3 bases: TGTGCCAGCAGTTTCGGCAGCCAACAGGGTTACGAGCAGTACTTC.

V gene TRBV28 combines with J gene TRBJ2-6, with 9 bases identical to TRBD1. The CDR3 is 16 amino acids. Germline CDR1 and CDR2: MDHEN and SYDVKM. With V trimmed by 5 bases and J by 4 bases, 6 bases remained unmatched. CDR3 sequence: CASSPGQGKGANVLTF. The DNA of the CDR3 is TGTGCCAGCAGTCCGGGACAGGGAAAGGGGGCCAACGTCCTGACTTTC.

The chain joins TRBV6-5 to TRBJ2-5; TRBD2 is a possible D gene (5 bases). CDR3 size: 13 residues. Germline loops: CDR1 MNHEY, CDR2 SVGAGI. The V and J ends lost 0 bases and 10 bases respectively, with 12 bases between them. The CDR3 protein is CASSYSYPGNQYF. The CDR3, as DNA: TGTGCCAGCAGTTACTCGTATCCGGGGAACCAGTACTTC.

CDR3 nucleotide sequence: TGTGCCAGTAGTTATCCTCCCTACTACGACACTGAAGCTTTCTTT. Translation: CASSYPPYYDTEAFF. The chain recombines TRBV19 with TRBJ1-1; D ambiguous. V lost 5 bases and J lost 3, with 16 bases in between. Germline loops: CDR1 LNHDA, CDR2 SQIVND (reference sequence). The CDR3 is 15 amino acids.

The J gene is TRBJ2-7, the V gene TRBV11-1; TRBD1 matches at 7 bases. J was trimmed by 5 bases and V by 3 bases; bases with no gene match: 10. The CDR3 consists of 15 residues. Germline loops: CDR1 SGHAT, CDR2 FQDESV (reference sequence). The CDR3 loop is CASSFPSTGSHEQYF. As DNA, the CDR3 is TGTGCCAGCAGCTTTCCTTCGACAGGGTCCCACGAGCAGTACTTC.

In this sample, this clonotype turned up a few times. This chain joins TRBV6-4 and TRBJ2-3, with D perhaps TRBD2 (5 bases). Germline assignment: CDR1 MRHNA and CDR2 SNTAGT. The CDR3 runs to 13 residues. Trimming pared 0 bases from V and 5 bases from J, leaving 6 bases between. The chain's CDR3 is CASSDSTIDTQYF. For the CDR3, the DNA is TGTGCCAGCAGTGACTCGACTATAGATACGCAGTATTTT.

The gene calls are TRBV20-1 and TRBJ1-1; D unresolved. Trimming stripped 0 bases from V and 1 base from J, with 6 bases between. From germline, CDR1 is DFQATT and CDR2 SNEGSKA (reference sequence). The CDR3 spans 13 residues. The CDR3 spells CSARDGSNTEAFF. CDR3 nucleotides: TGCAGTGCTAGAGATGGCTCGAACACTGAAGCTTTCTTT.

This clonotype was seen a handful of times. The chain is built from TRBV27 and TRBJ1-1; D is unclear. V was shortened by 2 bases and J by 5 bases, with 12 bases between the two germline ends. Germline values: CDR1 MNHEY, CDR2 SMNVEV (reference sequence). The CDR3 consists of 14 residues. The CDR3: CASSLRPVLTEAFF. For the CDR3, the DNA is TGTGCCAGCAGTTTAAGGCCAGTTTTAACTGAAGCTTTCTTT.

The chain couples TRBV7-9 to TRBJ1-2; D is unclear. The V gene's germline CDR1 is SEHNR and CDR2 FQNEAQ (reference sequence). Trimming pared 0 bases from V and 2 bases from J, leaving 4 bases between. The CDR3 contains 13 residues. The DNA of the CDR3 is TGTGCCAGCAGCTTAGCGGGGAACTATGGCTACACCTTC. Amino acid sequence: CASSLAGNYGYTF.